The rows below give T cell receptor beta chains drawn from one sample of a study of type 1 regulatory T cells. TCRdb reanalysed the reads using MiXCR and keeps one entry per CDR3 protein. The sample gives under 30,000 distinct CDR3 sequences, less than 50% of which show up once; more than 4% is in the top ten. Their target antigens are unknown. Sequenced input: cultured T cells, either the whole culture or a sorted T cell fraction (not recorded which). The source of these receptors is a human donor in good health. CDR3s include the opening cysteine and the closing phenylalanine or tryptophan. The D gene is left open where the match is weak. Clone size is shown for a subset of rows, as once, few, many or a class of expanded clone.

>TRBV7-2|TRBJ1-4|.|17|.
TGTGCCAGCAGCTTACTCGCCGGAGGATTCAAGGGAGAAAAACTGTTTTTT
CASSLLAGGFKGEKLFF
>TRBV5-1|TRBJ2-1|TRBD2|16|.
TGCGCCAGCAGCCTTCTAGCGGGTGCCTCCTACAATGAGCAGTTCTTC
CASSLLAGASYNEQFF
>TRBV10-3|TRBJ2-2|.|14|medium-sized
TGTGCCATCATGCAGGGAACGAACACCGGGGAGCTGTTTTTT
CAIMQGTNTGELFF
>TRBV5-1|TRBJ2-5|.|14|.
TGCGCCAGCAGCAAGGGGACTCAGGGAGAGACCCAGTACTTC
CASSKGTQGETQYF
>TRBV6-2/TRBV6-3|TRBJ1-1|.|14|once
TGTGCCAGCAGACCACCTACAGCGTCCACTGAAGCTTTCTTT
CASRPPTASTEAFF
>TRBV19|TRBJ2-2|.|12|.
TGTGCCAGTAGTACTGGCACCGGGGGGCTGTTTTTT
CASSTGTGGLFF
>TRBV12-3/TRBV12-4|TRBJ2-5|.|15|.
TGTGCCAGCAGTCTCCTAGCAGGAGGGAAAGAGACCCAGTACTTC
CASSLLAGGKETQYF
>TRBV19|TRBJ1-2|.|13|.
TGTGCCAGTAGTATGCGCGAAACCTATGGCTACACCTTC
CASSMRETYGYTF
>TRBV10-3|TRBJ2-7|.|14|.
TGTGCCATCAGTGAGCATGGACAGACCTACGAGCAGTACTTC
CAISEHGQTYEQYF
>TRBV6-6|TRBJ1-1|.|14|.
TGTGCCAGCAAGGAGAGGCAGGGCGGCACTGAAGCTTTCTTT
CASKERQGGTEAFF
>TRBV29-1|TRBJ1-5|.|12|few
TGCAGCGTCCGGGACGGCAATCAGCCCCAGCATTTT
CSVRDGNQPQHF
>TRBV11-2|TRBJ1-2|.|15|.
TGTGCCAGCAGCCCCATTGGGGGCCCCCACTATGGCTACACCTTC
CASSPIGGPHYGYTF
>TRBV18|TRBJ2-3|TRBD2|16|few
TGTGCCAGCTCACCACCCGTCGGGGGGGGCACAGATACGCAGTATTTT
CASSPPVGGGTDTQYF
>TRBV11-2|TRBJ1-1|TRBD1|13|once
TGTGCCAGCAGCAGGGACAGGAACACTGAAGCTTTCTTT
CASSRDRNTEAFF
>TRBV10-3|TRBJ1-1|TRBD1|13|few
TGTGCCATCAGACCCGACAGGGCAACTGAAGCTTTCTTT
CAIRPDRATEAFF